This T cell receptor beta chain derives from a study of blood T cell repertoires in COVID-19 (dated by TCRdb to 2018 to 2021). In the study overall: Samples covering the acute and convalescent phases of COVID-19 were provided by collaborators in the United States, Italy and Spain. Samples came from the ongoing ImmuneRACE study (first 160 participants) plus 1,254 subjects from 6 global collaborators. The dataset comprised deeply sampled blood TCRbeta repertoires from subjects exposed to, actively infected with, or recovered from COVID-19. The repertoires were made available in a free public database intended to serve as a resource for research on the immune response to SARS-CoV-2. Where available, HLA class I and class II types were obtained from metadata supplied by the sample provider rather than from assay-based typing. A de-identified subject ID, COVID-19 status, age in years and sex were almost always included in the sample metadata. The prospective study material was composed of cDNA or gDNA derived from T cells, B-cell-depleted T cells, or PBMCs. Findings and caveats that apply to the study as a whole: How much clinical and demographic metadata was included differed by source and by participant, and the metadata was provided uncurated.

As encoded in the germline V gene, CDR1 is SGHTA while CDR2 is FQGTGA. From cysteine to phenylalanine, the CDR3 is 15 amino acids long. Only CDR3 DNA remains: 45 bases, in frame from the first base. At the junction V is shortened by 2 bases and J by 2 bases, with 10 bases in between. Points on this clone: Its antigen is currently not known. No per-base quality is available; no much larger clone lies one base away.

TCRbeta CDR3 regions were amplified from genomic DNA using the immunoSEQ Assay, a bias-controlled multiplex PCR. The authors processed their data as follows. Within the assay, amplification of reference gene primers was used to estimate how many nucleated cells each sample contained. Sequence reads were collapsed and filtered to measure the absolute abundance of every unique TCRbeta CDR3 rearrangement. Productive Simpson clonality was computed per sample as the square root of Simpson's diversity index over productive rearrangements. In TCRdb, the immuneACCESS table is reduced to in-frame sequences with V and J assigned. These tables do not hold every clone; where another copy was compared, an unresolved V gene accounts for under half, and the others remain unexplained. V, J and clone size are those of that table, while D and trimming were read from the DNA. The sample records about 200,000 clones, around 80% of which are singletons. Less than 7% of the sample comes from the top ten.

Whole blood was collected in K2EDTA tubes by collaborating institutions according to the institutions' own protocols. Collaborator samples were shipped for TCRbeta analysis as frozen whole blood, isolated PBMCs, or DNA extracted from either sample type. Sequencing was done on a sample of peripheral blood. This clonotype was obtained from a woman in her 70s with acute or convalescent COVID-19. The sequence links TRBV7-3 to TRBJ2-1, with an unclear D gene assignment. The CDR3 reads CASSLAPSTYNEQFF. The bases are TGTGCCAGCAGCTTAGCGCCGTCTACCTACAATGAGCAGTTCTTC.